This T cell receptor (beta chain) was observed in a study of PD-L1 blockade in urothelial cancer (dated by TCRdb to the late 2010s). About the investigation overall: Therapy was started in 2014 for all patients, and atezolizumab 1,200 mg was administered intravenously every 3 weeks. About 90% of the roughly 29 patients were identified as males with urothelial cancer of bladder origin, and a prior smoking history was reported by 18 of 29 patients. Somatic, immune and clinical correlates of response to PD-L1 blockade with atezolizumab in urothelial cancer were the focus of an exploratory multi-omic analysis. Blood samples gave median yields of approximately 130,000 T cells and tens of thousands of unique TCRs, along with a median clonality of 0.080. Pretreatment blood TCR-seq was available for about 27 patients, at least one posttreatment blood collection was obtained for 25 or so patients, and tumor TCR-seq was available for 25 or so patients. Pretreatment tumor samples and matched peripheral blood, collected serially before and after atezolizumab treatment, underwent TCR sequencing. Blood samples were analyzed 3 weeks after the start of treatment (second dose) and 6 weeks after the start of treatment. An ECOG performance status of 0 or 1 was recorded for the patients, and 0 to 3 prior chemotherapy regimens had been received by the patients. Durable clinical benefit was achieved by nine patients but not by the remaining 20. In the same patients, pretreatment tumors underwent whole exome sequencing and RNA sequencing in addition to TCR sequencing. Progression-free survival longer than 6 months counted as durable clinical benefit, and TCR features were additionally tested against both progression-free and overall survival. Overall study outcomes, separate from this receptor: Improved progression-free and overall survival was associated with having pretreatment peripheral blood TCR clonality below the median. Because of the small sample size (n ≈ 30) and the many exploratory analyses performed, the results are intended to be regarded as hypothesis-generating. Among patients with durable benefit, tumor-associated TCR clones showed greater expansion in peripheral blood 3 weeks after treatment started (n ≈ 22, p = 0.022).

As for this clone: Its antigen remains undetermined. Base-call qualities are not available, and no considerably larger clone is one nucleotide away.

The sample's time point label is to be understood as: pretreatment peripheral blood. A cohort of 25 to 30 patients with locally advanced or metastatic urothelial carcinoma, treated at Memorial Sloan Kettering on a trial protocol, was included. Peripheral blood mononuclear cells were collected from each patient pretreatment and during treatment, giving between 1 and 8 total time points per patient. The Qiagen DNeasy Blood extraction kit was used to purify genomic DNA from total PBMCs and from tumor samples. PBMCs were collected pretreatment and during treatment and were isolated and stored as previously described. Based on the germline V gene, the CDR1 and CDR2 sequences are MDHEN and SYDVKM. Trimmed from V: 8 bases; trimmed from J: 4 bases; junction bases lacking a gene match: 16. From its cysteine to its phenylalanine, the CDR3 spans 16 amino acids. This entry keeps only the CDR3 DNA: 48 bases, framed from base 1.

Synthetic TCR analog templates were spiked into each PCR to estimate absolute template abundance from read counts. Using the immunoSEQ assay, TCRbeta CDR3 regions were amplified from genomic DNA with bias-controlled V and J gene primers. Sequencing of rearranged TCRbeta segments was performed at approximately 20X coverage. The source study handled its data this way. Clustering was used to correct sequencing errors, and CDR3s were annotated against IMGT so that V, D and J genes could be assigned. Out-of-frame and stop-codon sequences were excluded, and only productive TCRbeta rearrangements were used in downstream analyses. Clonality was computed as one minus Shannon entropy normalized by the log of the number of unique productive sequences. Fisher's exact test with Benjamini-Hochberg correction, using a cutoff of adjusted p below 0.01, was how clones that differed between time points or between blood and tumor were identified. The table comes from immuneACCESS by way of TCRdb, which keeps in-frame sequences with V and J called. Part of the clones is missing from these tables; in studies checked, under half for an unresolved V gene and the rest for unknown reasons. Clone size and the V and J calls come from that table; the DNA yielded D and trimming. The sample data list 35,000 to 45,000 clones, and approximately 93% of these were observed just once. Together, the top ten hold about 11% of the sample.

The sample consisted of PBMCs, taken around atezolizumab (anti-PD-L1) treatment. The sequence was collected from a woman between 55 and 75 years old with urothelial cancer. The rearranged chain carries TRBV28 and TRBJ1-2; the central 7 bases match TRBD1. The CDR3 reads CASGTQRGGSGYGYTF. The sequenced DNA is TGTGCCAGCGGAACTCAGAGAGGGGGCTCGGGCTATGGCTACACCTTC.